These T cell receptor beta chains were read from a single sample in a study of tumor-infiltrating lymphocytes in primary liver carcinoma. TCRdb re-analysed the multiplex PCR reads in MiXCR, keeping a single row per CDR3 protein. Among approximately 320,000 distinct CDR3 sequences, around three fifths were seen once, and the ten largest hold about 17%. The specimen was peripheral blood. These receptors came from a woman in her twenties or thirties with primary liver carcinoma and hepatitis B virus infection. CDR3s include the opening cysteine and the closing phenylalanine or tryptophan. The D gene is left open where the match is weak. Only some rows state a clone size, as once, few, many or a class for expanded clones.

j_call	clone_size	v_call	d_call	cdr3_nt	cdr3_aa
TRBJ1-1	-	TRBV11-2	-	TGCGCCAGCAGCCCCCTGGAGTATGGTGAGACAGAAGCTTTCTTT	CASSPLEYGETEAFF
TRBJ2-1	many	TRBV11-3	-	TGTGCCAGCAGGGGTCCGGGAAATGAGCAGTTCTTC	CASRGPGNEQFF
TRBJ2-1	few	TRBV7-9	TRBD2	TGTGCCAGCAGCTTCCCAACTAGCGGGAGGGGGTACAATGAGCAGTTCTTC	CASSFPTSGRGYNEQFF
TRBJ2-7	many	TRBV6-2/TRBV6-3	-	TGTGCCAGCAGTTACTCGGCCTACGAGCAGTACTTC	CASSYSAYEQYF
TRBJ2-1	-	TRBV29-1	-	TGCAGCGTTATGGCACCTACAAGCGGGAATGAGCAGTTCTTC	CSVMAPTSGNEQFF
TRBJ1-6	many	TRBV12-3/TRBV12-4	-	TGTGCCAGCAGTCCAGGAGTTTCTGATAATTCACCCCTCCACTTT	CASSPGVSDNSPLHF
TRBJ2-4	few	TRBV20-1	TRBD2	TGCAGTGCTAGTTTTCCCGGGAGGAGGGAAAACATTCAGTACTTC	CSASFPGRRENIQYF
TRBJ2-6	-	TRBV7-9	-	TGTGCCAGCAGCTCGAGGTCTGGGTCCAACGTCCTGACTTTC	CASSSRSGSNVLTF
TRBJ2-7	many	TRBV6-5	-	TGTGCCAGCAGTTACTCACAGGTGAACTACGAGCAGTACTTC	CASSYSQVNYEQYF
TRBJ2-3	many	TRBV6-6	TRBD2	TGTGCCAGCACCCCGGGCGGGAGCGTTACTGATACGCAGTATTTT	CASTPGGSVTDTQYF
TRBJ2-7	-	TRBV12-3/TRBV12-4	-	TGTGCCAGCAGTCCCACGGACATGACCCACGAGCAGTACTTC	CASSPTDMTHEQYF
TRBJ2-3	-	TRBV11-2	-	TGTGCCAGCAGCTTGCCGGCCGGGGTAGCGCAGTATTTT	CASSLPAGVAQYF